What follows is one T cell receptor (beta chain) and its context. As yet, its antigen is unknown. The data were taken from a study of post-analysis software for immune sequencing data. Whole-study context: In terms of disease course, relapsing-remitting, secondary progressive and progressive-relapsing multiple sclerosis were included.

Study observations and caveats: Roughly five TRBV segments were significantly more frequent in patients than in controls. TRBV5-6, TRBV5-1 and TRBV20-1 were among these segments. Versus controls, multiple sclerosis patients showed significantly lower diversity (normalized Chao1).

There are 13 residues in the CDR3. Germline CDR1 and CDR2: SQVTM and ANQGSEA. V gave up 5 bases and J gave up 10 bases, with 18 bases separating them. Every TCR beta cDNA library bore unique molecular identifiers. One entry per CDR3 protein results from TCRdb running MiXCR on the PCR reads. The sample includes hundreds of thousands of distinct CDR3 sequences, about 27% seen only once; the top ten take more than 0.45%. The sample consisted of blood. The receptor was derived from a girl aged 10 to 17 with multiple sclerosis. This sequence joins TRBV29-1 and TRBJ2-1; no clear D. CDR3 protein: CSVTVIGAYEQFF. In DNA form, the CDR3 reads TGCAGCGTTACCGTCATCGGCGCCTACGAGCAGTTCTTC.